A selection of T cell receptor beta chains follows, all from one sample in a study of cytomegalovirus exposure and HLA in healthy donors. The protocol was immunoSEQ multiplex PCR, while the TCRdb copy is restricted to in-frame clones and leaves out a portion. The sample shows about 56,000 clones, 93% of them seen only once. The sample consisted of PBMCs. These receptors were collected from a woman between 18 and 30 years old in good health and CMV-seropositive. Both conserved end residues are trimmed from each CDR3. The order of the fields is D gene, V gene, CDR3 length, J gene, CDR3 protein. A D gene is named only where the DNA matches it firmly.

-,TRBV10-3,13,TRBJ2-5,AISESPGAKETQY
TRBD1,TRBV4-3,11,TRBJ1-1,ASRSQGDTEAF
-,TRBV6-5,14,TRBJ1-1,ASSYSSWTSTTEAF
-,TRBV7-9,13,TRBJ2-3,ASSVGQPSTDTQY
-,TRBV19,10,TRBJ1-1,ASRGRATEAF
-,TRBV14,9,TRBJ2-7,ASSYSYEQY
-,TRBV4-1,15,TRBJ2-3,ASSQVGLGKGTDTQY
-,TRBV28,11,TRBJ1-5,ASSSPRLAPQH
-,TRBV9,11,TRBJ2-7,ASSAARGNEQY
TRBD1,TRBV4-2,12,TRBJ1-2,ASSQTGGVGGYT
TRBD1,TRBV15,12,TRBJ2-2,ATADRVNTGELF
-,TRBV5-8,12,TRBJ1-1,ASSITGTNTEAF
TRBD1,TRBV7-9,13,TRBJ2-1,ASSLGTGKSNEQF
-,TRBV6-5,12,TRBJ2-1,ASSLRGANNEQF
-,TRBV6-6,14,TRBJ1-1,ASRLGTGGRYTEAF
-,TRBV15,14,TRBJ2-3,ATSRERRGDTDTQY
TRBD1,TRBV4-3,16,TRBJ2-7,ASSLPRLAYRGRYEQY
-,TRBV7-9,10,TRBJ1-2,ASSLREYGYT
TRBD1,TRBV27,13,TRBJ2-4,ASSPQGDAKNIQY
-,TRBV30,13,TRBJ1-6,AWSVPGQGNSPLH
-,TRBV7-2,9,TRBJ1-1,ASSLEIPAF
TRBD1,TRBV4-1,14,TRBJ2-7,ASSQDIAGGSYEQY
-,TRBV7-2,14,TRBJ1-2,ASSPRAVGVVNGYT
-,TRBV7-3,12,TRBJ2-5,ASSFGGLRETQY
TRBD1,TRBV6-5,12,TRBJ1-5,ASCQGGSNQPQH
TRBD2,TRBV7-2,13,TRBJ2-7,ASSFWWGGSYEQY
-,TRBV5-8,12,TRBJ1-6,ASSLGREDSPLH
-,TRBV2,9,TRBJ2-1,ASGEVNEQF
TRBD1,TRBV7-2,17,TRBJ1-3,ASSPKSGDRTSFGNTIY